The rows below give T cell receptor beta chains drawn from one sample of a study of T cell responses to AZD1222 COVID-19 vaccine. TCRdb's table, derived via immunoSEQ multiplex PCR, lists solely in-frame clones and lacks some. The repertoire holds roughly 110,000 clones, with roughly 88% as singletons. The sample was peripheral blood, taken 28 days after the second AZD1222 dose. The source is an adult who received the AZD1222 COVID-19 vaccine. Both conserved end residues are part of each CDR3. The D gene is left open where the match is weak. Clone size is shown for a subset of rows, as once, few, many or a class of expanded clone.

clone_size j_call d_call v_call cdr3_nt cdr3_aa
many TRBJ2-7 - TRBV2 TGTGCCAGCAACTTCGGGGCGGGGGCCACCTACGAGCAGTACTTC CASNFGAGATYEQYF
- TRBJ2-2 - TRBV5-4 TGTGCCAGCAGCGTCAGGGGGGACACCGGGGAGCTGTTTTTT CASSVRGDTGELFF
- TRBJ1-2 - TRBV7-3 TGTGCCAGCAGCCCTTTGGGGGGTGCGCTTACGGGCTACACCTTC CASSPLGGALTGYTF
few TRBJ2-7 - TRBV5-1 TGCGCCAGCAGCTTGGTATTGGCGGGACATCCCTACGAGCAGTACTTC CASSLVLAGHPYEQYF
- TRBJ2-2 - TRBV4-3 TGCGCCAGCAGCCAAGATACCGGGGAGCTGTTTTTT CASSQDTGELFF
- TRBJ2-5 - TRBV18 TGTGCCAGCTCAAGACGGGACGGAACCCAAGAGGCCCAGTACTTC CASSRRDGTQEAQYF
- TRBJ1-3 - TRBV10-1 TGCGCCAGCAGTGAGGAAGACAGGAGGGGGGGAAACACCATATATTTT CASSEEDRRGGNTIYF
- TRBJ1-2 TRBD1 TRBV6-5 TGTGCCAGCAGACCCGGGACAGGGAATATCTTGGGCTACACCTTC CASRPGTGNILGYTF
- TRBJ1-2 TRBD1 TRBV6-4 TGTGCCAGCAGTGACTCAGGCGGGGGACAGGGCTACACCTTC CASSDSGGGQGYTF
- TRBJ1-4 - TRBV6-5 TGTGCCAGCAGATTGGGGAGATCTAATGAAAAACTGTTTTTT CASRLGRSNEKLFF
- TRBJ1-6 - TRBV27 TGTGCCAGCAGTCAGACAGCCCGGAGCTCCTATAATTCACCCCTCCACTTT CASSQTARSSYNSPLHF
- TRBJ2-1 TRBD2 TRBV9 TGTGCCAGCAGCGTACTAGCGGGGGTGGACAATGAGCAGTTCTTC CASSVLAGVDNEQFF
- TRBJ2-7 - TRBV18 TGTGCCAGCTCACCCCCCGGAGCAGGTAGGAGTTACGAGCAGTACTTC CASSPPGAGRSYEQYF
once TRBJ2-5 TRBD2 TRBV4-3 TGCGCCAGCAGCCAGGATAGACTAGCCCTCCCGGGGACCCAGTACTTC CASSQDRLALPGTQYF
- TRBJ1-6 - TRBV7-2 TGTGCCAGCAGCTTAGATCCAGGGGAACTCTCACCCCTCCACTTT CASSLDPGELSPLHF
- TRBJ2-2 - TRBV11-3 TGTGCCAGCAGCTTAGTTGTGGGGCCCACCGGGGAGCTGTTTTTT CASSLVVGPTGELFF
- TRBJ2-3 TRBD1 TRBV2 TGTGCCAGCAGATCCGGACAGGGGGCCCCACATGATACGCAGTATTTT CASRSGQGAPHDTQYF
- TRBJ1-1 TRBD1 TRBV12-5 TGTGCTAGTGGTTTGGTAATTAGGGAGTGGACAGGGGAGGGAACTGAAGCTTTCTTT CASGLVIREWTGEGTEAFF
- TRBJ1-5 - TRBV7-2 TGTGCCAGCAGCTTACCCGTGGGCAGGGTCAATCAGCCCCAGCATTTT CASSLPVGRVNQPQHF
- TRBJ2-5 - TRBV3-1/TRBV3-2 TGTGCCAGCAGCCACGACATGAGGGGCTGGGGGAGTGGAGAGACCCAGTACTTC CASSHDMRGWGSGETQYF
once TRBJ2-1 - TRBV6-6 TGTGCCAGCAGTTACTCCCTGGGGCATAGTGAGCAGTTCTTC CASSYSLGHSEQFF
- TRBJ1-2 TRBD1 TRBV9 TGTGCCAGCACCAACCCCACAGGGGGCGATGGCTACACCTTC CASTNPTGGDGYTF
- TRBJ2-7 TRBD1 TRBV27 TGTGCCAGCAGCTCACAGGGGATCTCCTACGAGCAGTACTTC CASSSQGISYEQYF
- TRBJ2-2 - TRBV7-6 TGTGCCAGCAGCAGCGTGCGACCCGGGGGCGGGGAGCTGTTTTTT CASSSVRPGGGELFF
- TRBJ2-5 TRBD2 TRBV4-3 TGCGCCAGCAGCCAAGAGACGAGCGGGGGGGAGACCCAGTACTTC CASSQETSGGETQYF
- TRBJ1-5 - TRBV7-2 TGTGCCAGCAGCCCAACAGGGACAAGGCAGCCCCAGCATTTT CASSPTGTRQPQHF
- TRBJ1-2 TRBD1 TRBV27 TGTGCCAGCAGTCCCCAGGGGGCAGGTAACTATGGCTACACCTTC CASSPQGAGNYGYTF
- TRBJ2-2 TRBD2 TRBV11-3 TGTGCCAGCAGCTTAGAAGCGGGGGGTAACACCGGGGAGCTGTTTTTT CASSLEAGGNTGELFF
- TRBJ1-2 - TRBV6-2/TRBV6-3 TGTGCCAGCAGTAAAGGACAGATCTATGGCTACACCTTC CASSKGQIYGYTF
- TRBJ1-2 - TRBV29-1 TGCAGCCACGGCGGCTATGGCTACACCTTC CSHGGYGYTF
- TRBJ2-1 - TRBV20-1 TGCAGTGCTTCTTACTACAATGAGCAGTTCTTC CSASYYNEQFF
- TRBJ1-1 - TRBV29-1 TGCAGCTCCTTGACAGGCGGGACGCGAGGGAACACTGAAGCTTTCTTT CSSLTGGTRGNTEAFF
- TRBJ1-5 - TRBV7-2 TGTGCCAGCAGCTTAGGGGGCACAGGGACCCAGCCCCAGCATTTT CASSLGGTGTQPQHF
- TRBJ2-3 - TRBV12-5 TGTGCTAGTGGTTTCCAGTTAGCAGATACGCAGTATTTT CASGFQLADTQYF
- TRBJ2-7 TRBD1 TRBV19 TGTGCCAGTAGTCCTCAGGGGGCCCCCTACGAGCAGTACTTC CASSPQGAPYEQYF
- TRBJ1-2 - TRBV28 TGTGCCAGCAGTGTACAGGGACCCACTTATGGCTACACCTTC CASSVQGPTYGYTF
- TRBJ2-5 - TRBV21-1 TGTGCCAGCAGTTCCACCCCTCTTGAGCAGCAGGAGGGGGAGACCCAGTACTTC CASSSTPLEQQEGETQYF
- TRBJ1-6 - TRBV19 TGTGCCAGTAGCGGGTACATCAATTCACCCCTCCACTTT CASSGYINSPLHF
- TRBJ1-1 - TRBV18 TGTGCCAGCTCACCAAGACGGGGCTGGGACACTGAAGCTTTCTTT CASSPRRGWDTEAFF
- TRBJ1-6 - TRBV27 TGTGCCAGCAGTTTTGACCCCGGGAAGAATTCACCCCTCCACTTT CASSFDPGKNSPLHF
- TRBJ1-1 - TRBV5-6 TGTGCCAGCAGCTTGGGGGCGCTGGGAGGCACTGAAGCTTTCTTT CASSLGALGGTEAFF
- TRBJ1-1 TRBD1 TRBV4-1 TGCGCCAGCAGCCAAGAGACAGGGCTTCCCAGGGTAGACATGAACACTGAAGCTTTCTTT CASSQETGLPRVDMNTEAFF
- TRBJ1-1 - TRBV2 TGTGCCAGCAGTGAATGGTGGATTGAAGCTTTCTTT CASSEWWIEAFF
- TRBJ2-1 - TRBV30 TGTGCCTGGACCCCACCCGGACAGCCCAATGAGCAGTTCTTC CAWTPPGQPNEQFF
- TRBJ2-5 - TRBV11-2 TGTGCCAGCAGCGCATCGGGGCAGGTCCGAAGGGAGACCCAGTACTTC CASSASGQVRRETQYF
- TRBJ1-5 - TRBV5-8 TGTGCCAGCACCCCCCTCGCTCGGGGCTCTCAGCCCCAGCATTTT CASTPLARGSQPQHF
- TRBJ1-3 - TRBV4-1 TGCGCCAGCAGCCAAGCGGTAGGGGCACAGGGAAACACCATATATTTT CASSQAVGAQGNTIYF
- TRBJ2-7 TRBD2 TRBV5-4 TGTGCCAGCAGCTTTTTTAGCGGGGGGAGCTCCTACGAGCAGTACTTC CASSFFSGGSSYEQYF
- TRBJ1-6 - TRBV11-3 TGTGCCAGCAGCTTTGGGGACGGCTCACCCCTCCACTTT CASSFGDGSPLHF
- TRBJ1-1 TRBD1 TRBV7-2 TGTGCCAGCAGCCCACAGGGGGCCAACACTGAAGCTTTCTTT CASSPQGANTEAFF
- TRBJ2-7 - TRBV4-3 TGCGCCAGCAGCCAAGGAAGGCAGGATGGTTCCTACGAGCAGTACTTC CASSQGRQDGSYEQYF
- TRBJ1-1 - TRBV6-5 TGTGCCAGCAGCCAAACGGGCAGGGTGGCTTTCTTT CASSQTGRVAFF
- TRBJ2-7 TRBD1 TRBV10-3 TGTGCCATCAGTGAGTCGAGAGGAGGAGACAGGGCTTACGAGCAGTACTTC CAISESRGGDRAYEQYF